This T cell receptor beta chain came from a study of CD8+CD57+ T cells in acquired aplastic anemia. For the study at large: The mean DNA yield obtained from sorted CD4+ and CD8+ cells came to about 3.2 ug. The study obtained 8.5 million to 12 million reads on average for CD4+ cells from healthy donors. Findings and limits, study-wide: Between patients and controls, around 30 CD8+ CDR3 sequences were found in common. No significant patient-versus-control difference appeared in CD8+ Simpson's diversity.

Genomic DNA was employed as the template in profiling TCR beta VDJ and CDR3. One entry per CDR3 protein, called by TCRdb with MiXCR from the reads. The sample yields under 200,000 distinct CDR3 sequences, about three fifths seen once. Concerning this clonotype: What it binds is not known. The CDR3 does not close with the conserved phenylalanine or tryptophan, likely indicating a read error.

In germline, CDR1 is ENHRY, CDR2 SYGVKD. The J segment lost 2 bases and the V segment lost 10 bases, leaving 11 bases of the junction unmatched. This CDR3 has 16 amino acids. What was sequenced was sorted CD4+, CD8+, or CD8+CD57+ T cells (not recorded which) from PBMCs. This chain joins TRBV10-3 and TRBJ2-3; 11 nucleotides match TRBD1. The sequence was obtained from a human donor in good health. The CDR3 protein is CASSLGTGGYTDTQYL. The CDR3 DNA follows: TGTGCCAGCAGCTTAGGGACAGGGGGTTACACAGATACGCAGTATCTT.